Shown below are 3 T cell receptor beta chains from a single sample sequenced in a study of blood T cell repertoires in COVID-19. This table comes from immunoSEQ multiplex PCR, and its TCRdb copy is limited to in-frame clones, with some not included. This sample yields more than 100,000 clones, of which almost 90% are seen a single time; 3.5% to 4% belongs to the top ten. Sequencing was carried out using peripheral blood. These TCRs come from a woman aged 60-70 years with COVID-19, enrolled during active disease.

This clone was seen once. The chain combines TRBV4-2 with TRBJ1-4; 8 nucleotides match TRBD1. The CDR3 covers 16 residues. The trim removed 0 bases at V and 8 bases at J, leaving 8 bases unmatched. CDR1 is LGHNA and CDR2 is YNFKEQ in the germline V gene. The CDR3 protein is CASSQDGGTGGEKLFF. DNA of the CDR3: TGTGCCAGCAGCCAAGATGGAGGGACAGGAGGGGAAAAACTGTTTTTT.

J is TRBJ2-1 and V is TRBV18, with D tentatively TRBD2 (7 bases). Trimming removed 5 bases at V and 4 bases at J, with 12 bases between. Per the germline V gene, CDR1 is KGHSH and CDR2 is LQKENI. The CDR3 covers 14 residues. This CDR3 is CASSVGGPYNEQFF. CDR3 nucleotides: TGTGCCAGCTCAGTGGGGGGGCCATACAATGAGCAGTTCTTC. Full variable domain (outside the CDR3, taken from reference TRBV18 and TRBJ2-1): NAGVMQNPRHLVRRRGQEARLRCSPMKGHSHVYWYRQLPEEGLKFMVYLQKENIIDESGMPKERFSAEFPKEGPSILRIQQVVRGDSAAYFCASSVGGPYNEQFFGPGTRLTVL.

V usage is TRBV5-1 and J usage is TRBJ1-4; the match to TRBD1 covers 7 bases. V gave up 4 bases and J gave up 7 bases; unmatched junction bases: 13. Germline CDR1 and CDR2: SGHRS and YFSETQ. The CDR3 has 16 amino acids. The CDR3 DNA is TGCGCCAGCAGCCAGGGACAGTCTTTGTCGGGTGAAAAACTGTTTTTT. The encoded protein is CASSQGQSLSGEKLFF. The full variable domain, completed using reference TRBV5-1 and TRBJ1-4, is KAGVTQTPRYLIKTRGQQVTLSCSPISGHRSVSWYQQTPGQGLQFLFEYFSETQRNKGNFPGRFSGRQFSNSRSEMNVSTLELGDSALYLCASSQGQSLSGEKLFFGSGTQLSVL.